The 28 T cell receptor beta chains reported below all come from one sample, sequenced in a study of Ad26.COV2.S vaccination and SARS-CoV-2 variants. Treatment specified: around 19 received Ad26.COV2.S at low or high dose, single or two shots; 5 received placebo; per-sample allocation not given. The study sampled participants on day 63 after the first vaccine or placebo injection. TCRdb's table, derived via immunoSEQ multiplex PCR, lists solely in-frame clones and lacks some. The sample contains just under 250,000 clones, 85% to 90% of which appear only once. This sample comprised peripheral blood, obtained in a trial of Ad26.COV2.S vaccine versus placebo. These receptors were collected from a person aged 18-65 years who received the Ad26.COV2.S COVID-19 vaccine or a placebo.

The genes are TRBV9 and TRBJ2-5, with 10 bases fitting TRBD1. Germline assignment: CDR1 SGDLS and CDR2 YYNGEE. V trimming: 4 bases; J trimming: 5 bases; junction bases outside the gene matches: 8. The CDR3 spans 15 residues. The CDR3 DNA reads TGTGCCAGCAGCATCACCGGGACAGGGGACGAGACCCAGTACTTC. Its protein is CASSITGTGDETQYF.

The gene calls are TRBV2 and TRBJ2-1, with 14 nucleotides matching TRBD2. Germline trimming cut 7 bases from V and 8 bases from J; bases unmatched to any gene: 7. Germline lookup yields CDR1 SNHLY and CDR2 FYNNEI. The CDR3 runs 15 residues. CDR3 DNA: TGTGCCAGCACGATGGGACTAGCGGGAGAGGATGAGCAGTTCTTC. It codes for CASTMGLAGEDEQFF.

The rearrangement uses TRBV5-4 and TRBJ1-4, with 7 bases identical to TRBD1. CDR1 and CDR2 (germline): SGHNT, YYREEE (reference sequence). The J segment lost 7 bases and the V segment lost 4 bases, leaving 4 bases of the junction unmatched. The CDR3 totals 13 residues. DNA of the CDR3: TGTGCCAGCAGCCCTAGGACAGGTGAAAAACTGTTTTTT. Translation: CASSPRTGEKLFF.

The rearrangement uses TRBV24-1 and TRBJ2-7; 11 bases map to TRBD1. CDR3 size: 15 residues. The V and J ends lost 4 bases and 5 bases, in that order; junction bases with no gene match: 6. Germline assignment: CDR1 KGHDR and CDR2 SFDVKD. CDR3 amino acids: CATSDPGTGGNEQYF. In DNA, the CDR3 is TGTGCCACCAGTGACCCCGGGACAGGGGGGAACGAGCAGTACTTC.

The CDR3 bases are TGTGCCAGCAGTTACTTAACTCAAGGGGGAAACACTGAAGCTTTCTTT. This encodes CASSYLTQGGNTEAFF. This chain joins TRBV6-5 and TRBJ1-1, with D perhaps TRBD1 (6 bases). CDR3 size: 16 residues. Germline CDR1 is MNHEY and CDR2 is SVGAGI. Trimming left V 1 base short and J 2 bases short, with 14 bases between.

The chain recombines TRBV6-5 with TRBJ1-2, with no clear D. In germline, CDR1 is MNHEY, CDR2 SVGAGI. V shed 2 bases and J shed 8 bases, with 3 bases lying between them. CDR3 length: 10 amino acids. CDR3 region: CASSYVGYTF. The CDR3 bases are TGTGCCAGCAGTTACGTCGGCTACACCTTC.

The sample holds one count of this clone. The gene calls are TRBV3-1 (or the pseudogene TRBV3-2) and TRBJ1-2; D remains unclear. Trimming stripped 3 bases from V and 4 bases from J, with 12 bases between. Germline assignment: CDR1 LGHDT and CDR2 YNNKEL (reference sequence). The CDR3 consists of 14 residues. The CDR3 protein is CASSQVSMIYGYTF. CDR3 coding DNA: TGTGCCAGCAGCCAGGTCAGCATGATCTATGGCTACACCTTC.

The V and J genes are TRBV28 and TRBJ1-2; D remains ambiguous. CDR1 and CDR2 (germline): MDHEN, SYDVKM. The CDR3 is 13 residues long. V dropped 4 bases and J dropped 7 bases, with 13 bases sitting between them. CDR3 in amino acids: CASSWGGRFGYTF. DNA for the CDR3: TGTGCCAGCAGTTGGGGAGGGAGGTTTGGCTACACCTTC.

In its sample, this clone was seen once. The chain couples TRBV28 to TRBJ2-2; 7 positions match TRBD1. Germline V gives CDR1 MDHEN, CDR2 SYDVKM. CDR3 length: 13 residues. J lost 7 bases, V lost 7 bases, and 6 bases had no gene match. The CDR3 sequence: CASNYRGIGELFF. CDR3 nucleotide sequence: TGTGCCAGCAATTACAGGGGAATCGGGGAGCTGTTTTTT.

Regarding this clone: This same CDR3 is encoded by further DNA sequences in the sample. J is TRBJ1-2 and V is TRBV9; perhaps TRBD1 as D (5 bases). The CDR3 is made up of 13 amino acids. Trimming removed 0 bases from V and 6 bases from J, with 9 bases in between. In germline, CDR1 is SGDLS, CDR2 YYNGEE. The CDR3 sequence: CASSVDGGDGYTF. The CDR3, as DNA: TGTGCCAGCAGCGTAGATGGAGGGGATGGCTACACCTTC.

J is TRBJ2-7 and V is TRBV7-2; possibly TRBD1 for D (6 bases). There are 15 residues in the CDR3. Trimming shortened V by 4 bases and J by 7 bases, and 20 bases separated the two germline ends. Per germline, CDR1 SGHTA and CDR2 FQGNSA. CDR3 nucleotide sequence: TGTGCCAGCAGCTCCGCCAACAGGGTAAAGGGGGAGCAGTACTTC. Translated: CASSSANRVKGEQYF. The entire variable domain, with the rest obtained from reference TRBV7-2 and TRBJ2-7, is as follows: GAGVSQSPSNKVTEKGKDVELRCDPISGHTALYWYRQSLGQGLEFLIYFQGNSAPDKSGLPSDRFSAERTGGSVSTLTIQRTQQEDSAVYLCASSSANRVKGEQYFGPGTRLTVT.

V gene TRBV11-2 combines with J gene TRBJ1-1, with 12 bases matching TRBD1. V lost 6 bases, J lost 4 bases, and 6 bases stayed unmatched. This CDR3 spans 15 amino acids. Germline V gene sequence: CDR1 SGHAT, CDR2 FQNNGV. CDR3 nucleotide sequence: TGTGCCAGCAGGGGGGACAGGGGGCCGGGCACTGAAGCTTTCTTT. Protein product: CASRGDRGPGTEAFF.

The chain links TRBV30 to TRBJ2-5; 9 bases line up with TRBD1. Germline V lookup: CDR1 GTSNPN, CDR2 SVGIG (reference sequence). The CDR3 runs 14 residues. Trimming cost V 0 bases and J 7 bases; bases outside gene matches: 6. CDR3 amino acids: CAWSVVTGGGTQYF. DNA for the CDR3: TGTGCCTGGAGTGTGGTGACAGGGGGAGGGACCCAGTACTTC.

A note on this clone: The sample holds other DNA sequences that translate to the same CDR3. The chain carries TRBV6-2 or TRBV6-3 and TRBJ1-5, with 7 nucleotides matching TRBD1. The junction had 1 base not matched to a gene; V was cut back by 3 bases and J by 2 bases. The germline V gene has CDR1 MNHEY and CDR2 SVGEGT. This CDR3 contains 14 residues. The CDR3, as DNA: TGTGCCAGCAGTTATACAGGGGGCAATCAGCCCCAGCATTTT. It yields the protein CASSYTGGNQPQHF.

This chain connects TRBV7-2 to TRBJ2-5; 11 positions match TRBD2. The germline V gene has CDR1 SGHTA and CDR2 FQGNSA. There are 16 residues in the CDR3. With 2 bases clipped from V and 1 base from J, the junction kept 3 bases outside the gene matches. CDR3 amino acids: CASSLPGLAAQETQYF. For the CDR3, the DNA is TGTGCCAGCAGCTTACCGGGACTAGCGGCCCAAGAGACCCAGTACTTC.

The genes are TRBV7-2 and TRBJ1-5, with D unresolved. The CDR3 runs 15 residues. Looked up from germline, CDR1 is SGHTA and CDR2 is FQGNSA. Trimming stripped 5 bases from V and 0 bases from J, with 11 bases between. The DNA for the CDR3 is TGTGCCAGCAGCCTCGGACGGTATAGCAATCAGCCCCAGCATTTT. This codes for CASSLGRYSNQPQHF.

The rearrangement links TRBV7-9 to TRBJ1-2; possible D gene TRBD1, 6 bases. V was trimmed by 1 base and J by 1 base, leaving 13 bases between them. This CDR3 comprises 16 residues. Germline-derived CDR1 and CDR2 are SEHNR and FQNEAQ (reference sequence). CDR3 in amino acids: CASSLGRWDNNYGYTF. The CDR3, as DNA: TGTGCCAGCAGCTTAGGGCGGTGGGACAATAACTATGGCTACACCTTC.

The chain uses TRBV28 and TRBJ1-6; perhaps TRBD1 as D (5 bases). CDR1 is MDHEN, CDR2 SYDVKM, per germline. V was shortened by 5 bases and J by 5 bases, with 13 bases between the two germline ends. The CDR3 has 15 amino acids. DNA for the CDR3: TGTGCCAGCAGTGGACTTTGGGACCATAATTCACCCCTCCACTTT. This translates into CASSGLWDHNSPLHF.

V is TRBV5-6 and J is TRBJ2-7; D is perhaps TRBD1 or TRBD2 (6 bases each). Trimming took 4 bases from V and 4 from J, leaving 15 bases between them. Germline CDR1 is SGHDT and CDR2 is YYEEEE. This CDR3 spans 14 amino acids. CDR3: CASSPGAGLYEQYF. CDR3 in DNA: TGTGCCAGCAGCCCGGGGGCAGGACTTTACGAGCAGTACTTC.

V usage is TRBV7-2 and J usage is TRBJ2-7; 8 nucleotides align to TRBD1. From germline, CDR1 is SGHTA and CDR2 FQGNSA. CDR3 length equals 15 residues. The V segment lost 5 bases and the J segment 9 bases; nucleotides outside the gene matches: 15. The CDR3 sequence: CASSPGQVGHDGQYF. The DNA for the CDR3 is TGTGCCAGCAGCCCGGGACAGGTTGGCCATGACGGGCAGTACTTC.

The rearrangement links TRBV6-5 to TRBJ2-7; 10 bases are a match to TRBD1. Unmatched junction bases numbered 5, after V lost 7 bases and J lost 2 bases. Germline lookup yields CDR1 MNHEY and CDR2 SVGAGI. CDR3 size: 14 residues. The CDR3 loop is CASTPGQGPYEQYF. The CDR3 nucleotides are TGTGCCAGCACTCCGGGACAGGGGCCCTACGAGCAGTACTTC.

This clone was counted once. CDR3 region: CARSFPRLARETQYF. CDR3 DNA sequence: TGTGCCAGAAGCTTTCCACGGCTAGCGAGAGAGACCCAGTACTTC. This chain links TRBV5-3 with TRBJ2-5; D may be TRBD2 (6 bases). TRBV5-3 carries the ORF label, with uncertain function. The germline V and J ends were trimmed by 2 bases and 4 bases, with 15 bases remaining between them. The CDR3 runs 15 residues.

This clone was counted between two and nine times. CDR3 bases: TGTGCCAGCAGCCCGTACAGCTACGAGCAGTACTTC. As protein: CASSPYSYEQYF. This chain links TRBV7-8 with TRBJ2-7, with no clear D. V was shortened by 5 bases and J by 3 bases, with 8 bases between the two germline ends. In germline, CDR1 is SGHVS, CDR2 FQNEAQ. This CDR3 comprises 12 residues.

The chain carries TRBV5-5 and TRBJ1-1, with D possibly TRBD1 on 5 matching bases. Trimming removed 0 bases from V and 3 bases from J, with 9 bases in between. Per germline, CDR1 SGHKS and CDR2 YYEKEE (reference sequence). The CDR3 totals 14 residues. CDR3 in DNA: TGTGCCAGCAGCTTGGAAGGAGGGGACACTGAAGCTTTCTTT. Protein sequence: CASSLEGGDTEAFF. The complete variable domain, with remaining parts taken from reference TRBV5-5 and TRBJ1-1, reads DAGVTQSPTHLIKTRGQQVTLRCSPISGHKSVSWYQQVLGQGPQFIFQYYEKEERGRGNFPDRFSARQFPNYSSELNVNALLLGDSALYLCASSLEGGDTEAFFGQGTRLTVV.

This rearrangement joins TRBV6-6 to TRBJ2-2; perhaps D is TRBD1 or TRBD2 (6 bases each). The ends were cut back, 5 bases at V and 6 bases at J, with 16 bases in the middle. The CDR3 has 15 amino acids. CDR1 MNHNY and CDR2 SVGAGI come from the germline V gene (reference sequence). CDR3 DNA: TGTGCCAGCAGTGGGGGACGGGGGCTCGCCGGGGAGCTGTTTTTT. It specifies CASSGGRGLAGELFF.

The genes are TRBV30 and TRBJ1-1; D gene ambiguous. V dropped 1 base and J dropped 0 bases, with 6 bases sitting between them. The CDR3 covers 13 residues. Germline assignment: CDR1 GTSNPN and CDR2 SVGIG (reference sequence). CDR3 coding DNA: TGTGCCTGGAGTGAAGGTGTGAACACTGAAGCTTTCTTT. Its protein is CAWSEGVNTEAFF.

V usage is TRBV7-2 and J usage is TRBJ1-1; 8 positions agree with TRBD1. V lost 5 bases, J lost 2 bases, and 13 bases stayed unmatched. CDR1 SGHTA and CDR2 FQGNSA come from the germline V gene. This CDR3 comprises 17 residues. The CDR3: CASSRRTTGGFNTEAFF. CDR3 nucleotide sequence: TGTGCCAGCAGCCGGAGGACCACAGGGGGGTTTAACACTGAAGCTTTCTTT.

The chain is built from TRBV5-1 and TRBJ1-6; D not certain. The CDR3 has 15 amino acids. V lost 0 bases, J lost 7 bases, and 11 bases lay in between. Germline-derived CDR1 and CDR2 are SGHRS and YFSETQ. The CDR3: CASSLVEGGNSPLHF. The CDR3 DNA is TGCGCCAGCAGCTTGGTAGAGGGAGGGAATTCACCCCTCCACTTT.